This T cell receptor beta chain was sequenced during a study of CD8 T cells in Susac syndrome (dated by TCRdb to between 2017 and 2020). Regarding the complete study: Repertoire sequencing was used to test whether CD8+ T cell activation and differentiation in Susac syndrome was antigen driven.

In regard to this clonotype: There is no known antigen for this receptor. Per-base quality was not reported, and no clone a single base away is much larger than it.

High-throughput TCR beta sequencing profiled peripheral blood CD8+ and CD4+ T cells from healthy donors, Susac syndrome patients and multiple sclerosis patients. Healthy donors were included as age- and sex-matched controls. CD8+ TEMRA cells were enriched by FACS, while bulk CD8+ and CD4+ T cells were purified by magnetic negative isolation. Blood was drawn into EDTA tubes, processed within 24 hours, and PBMCs were isolated by density gradient centrifugation. PBMCs intended for TCR sequencing were cryopreserved in liquid nitrogen and thawed later in a water bath at 37 degrees C. The sorted or isolated CD4+, CD8+ and CD8+ TEMRA cells had a purity of 90% or higher. The CDR3 numbers 17 residues from cysteine through phenylalanine. Only the CDR3 DNA is retained, 51 bases long and in frame from the first base. CDR1 SGHTA and CDR2 FQGNSA are derived from the germline V gene. V and J are truncated by 1 base and 3 bases respectively, leaving an intervening sequence of 19 bases.

Study-level results and caveats: The number of individuals in the TCR sequencing and HLA analysis was acknowledged as relatively small.

RNA was extracted using the RNeasy kit, and about 0.45 to 1 microgram was reverse transcribed with random hexamers. The immunoSEQ multiplex PCR assay, which covers 54 Vbeta and 13 Jbeta segments, was used to amplify TCR beta CDR3 regions. PCR amplification bias was corrected using a synthetic template baseline for primer optimization and computational correction. The authors' pipeline ran thus. Only productive sequences were kept, with reads annotated to V, D and J genes according to IMGT and analyzed in immunoSEQ Analyzer. Clonality was calculated as one minus the Shannon entropy normalized by log2 of the number of productive unique sequences. Public and private clones were assessed among the 100 most prevalent clones of each patient and control. Susac-specific clones were defined as absent from healthy and MS cohorts, 800 to 1,200 published viral clones and other ImmuneACCESS disease sequences. TCRdb itself trimmed the public reads at Q25 with fastp, ran MiXCR and retained productive beta chains. All rows with the same CDR3 protein become a single entry with the most common DNA and genes. The V and J calls and clone size come from TCRdb's table, not from the authors' own analysis. The sample includes around 150,000 distinct CDR3 sequences, with around 95% observed a single time. The ten largest clones capture more than 0.12% of the sample.

This receptor was taken from a human donor in good health. The rearrangement combines TRBV7-2 with TRBJ2-7; the D gene is perhaps TRBD1 or TRBD2, as each covers 6 bases. Sequencing was carried out using CD4+ T cells from PBMCs. In nucleotide form, the sequence is TGTGCCAGCAGCTTAGTAGTGGGGGCCAGCGGGCACTACGAGCAGTACTTC. Its protein product is CASSLVVGASGHYEQYF.